The 29 T cell receptor beta chains in this list originate from one sample, sequenced in a study of T cells in Graves' hyperthyroidism and ophthalmopathy. The investigators amplified TCR beta CDR3 regions from RNA transcripts. First-round RT-PCR with HTBI primers amplified the TCR CDR3 region. One entry per CDR3 protein results from TCRdb running MiXCR on the multiplex PCR reads. This table has a few hundred thousand distinct CDR3 sequences, less than 25% appearing once. Material: blood. The source of these receptors is a man aged 18 to 30 with Graves' hyperthyroidism.

In its sample, this clonotype was seen many times. The J gene is TRBJ1-2, the V gene TRBV19; 11 positions agree with TRBD1. Looked up from germline, CDR1 is LNHDA and CDR2 is SQIVND (reference sequence). Trimming removed 7 bases from V and 0 bases from J; junction bases left unmatched: 1. This CDR3 contains 14 residues. CDR3 protein: CASMGQGANYGYTF. CDR3 DNA sequence: TGTGCCAGTATGGGACAGGGGGCTAACTATGGCTACACCTTC.

A few counts support this clonotype. For the CDR3, the DNA is TGTGCCAGCAGTGAAGGTGACACCCCGGCGGGTCAGCCCCAGCATTTT. This codes for CASSEGDTPAGQPQHF. V is TRBV2 and J is TRBJ1-5; D is undetermined. CDR3 size: 16 residues. The ends were cut back, 1 base at V and 6 bases at J, with 16 bases in the middle. Looked up from germline, CDR1 is SNHLY and CDR2 is FYNNEI.

This clonotype was seen ten or more times. V gene TRBV5-1 combines with J gene TRBJ1-1, with D perhaps TRBD1 (6 bases). Germline V CDR1 and CDR2: SGHRS, YFSETQ. The V end lost 0 bases, the J end lost 0 bases, and 15 bases lay between the germline ends. There are 17 residues in the CDR3. The CDR3 region has the DNA TGCGCCAGCAGCTTGGGGGAAGGACAGTTCTTGAACACTGAAGCTTTCTTT. This sequence encodes CASSLGEGQFLNTEAFF. The full variable domain, with the rest looked up from reference TRBV5-1 and TRBJ1-1, is KAGVTQTPRYLIKTRGQQVTLSCSPISGHRSVSWYQQTPGQGLQFLFEYFSETQRNKGNFPGRFSGRQFSNSRSEMNVSTLELGDSALYLCASSLGEGQFLNTEAFFGQGTRLTVV.

CDR3 in amino acids: CASSELKLGRTEAFF. The CDR3 coding sequence is TGTGCCAGCAGTGAACTGAAATTGGGGCGCACTGAAGCTTTCTTT. The chain carries TRBV6-1 and TRBJ1-1, with D possibly matching TRBD1 (5 bases). CDR1 is MNHNS, CDR2 SASEGT, per germline. This CDR3 has 15 amino acids. V was trimmed by 2 bases and J by 4 bases, leaving 14 bases between them.

This clonotype was detected many times. The chain recombines TRBV15 with TRBJ2-7; D may be TRBD1 (5 bases). Germline CDR1 and CDR2: LNHNV and YYDKDF (reference sequence). Deletions cut 0 bases from V and 4 bases from J, with 7 bases between. This CDR3 is 13 amino acids long. The CDR3 reads CATSRERGYEQYF. Here the CDR3 DNA reads TGTGCCACCAGCAGAGAAAGGGGTTACGAGCAGTACTTC.

The chain has TRBV25-1 and TRBJ1-2, with 10 nucleotides matching TRBD1. The CDR3 is made up of 12 amino acids. The germline V gene has CDR1 MGHDK and CDR2 SYGVNS. V shed 7 bases, J shed 8 bases, and the junction held 4 bases outside the gene matches. Here the CDR3 reads CASKTGGGGYTF. The CDR3 coding sequence is TGTGCCAGCAAGACAGGGGGCGGAGGCTACACCTTC.

J is TRBJ2-2 and V is TRBV5-1, with D possibly TRBD2 on 5 matching bases. CDR1 is SGHRS, CDR2 YFSETQ, per germline. This CDR3 is 14 amino acids long. The V end was cut by 4 bases, the J end by 3 bases, with 10 bases between. CDR3 DNA sequence: TGCGCCAGCAGCATAGACTACTACACCGGGGAGCTGTTTTTT. This encodes CASSIDYYTGELFF.

The sample holds many counts of this clonotype. This rearrangement joins TRBV12-3 or TRBV12-4 to TRBJ1-5, with 7 bases matching TRBD1. CDR3 length equals 15 residues. The V segment lost 4 bases and the J segment 0 bases; nucleotides outside the gene matches: 3. CDR3 sequence reads: CASSYGQVSNQPQHF. The CDR3 DNA reads TGTGCCAGCAGTTACGGACAGGTTAGCAATCAGCCCCAGCATTTT.

This clonotype was counted at least ten times. The CDR3 sequence is CASSASGGAYEQYF. CDR3 sequence (DNA): TGTGCCAGCAGCGCTAGCGGGGGAGCATACGAGCAGTACTTC. The chain couples TRBV7-9 to TRBJ2-7, with 10 bases that match TRBD2. This CDR3 is built from 14 residues. Looked up from germline, CDR1 is SEHNR and CDR2 is FQNEAQ (reference sequence). V trimming: 5 bases; J trimming: 4 bases; junction bases outside the gene matches: 5. The variable domain in full, with the rest retrieved from reference TRBV7-9 and TRBJ2-7, is DTGVSQNPRHKITKRGQNVTFRCDPISEHNRLYWYRQTLGQGPEFLTYFQNEAQLEKSRLLSDRFSAERPKGSFSTLEIQRTEQGDSAMYLCASSASGGAYEQYFGPGTRLTVT.

This clonotype was counted many times. The genes are TRBV12-3 or TRBV12-4 and TRBJ1-1, with D perhaps TRBD1 (6 bases). V lost 5 bases and J lost 3, with 10 bases in between. The CDR3 contains 13 residues. The CDR3 loop is CASSLGTHTEAFF. DNA for the CDR3: TGTGCCAGCAGTCTCGGGACACACACTGAAGCTTTCTTT.

This clonotype was detected only once. The chain employs TRBV20-1 and TRBJ1-2; D unresolved. Germline CDR1 DFQATT, CDR2 SNEGSKA (reference sequence). The V and J ends lost 4 bases and 8 bases respectively, with 17 bases between them. CDR3 length equals 13 residues. CDR3 in amino acids: CSAKRTGMWGYTF. The CDR3 coding sequence is TGCAGTGCTAAGAGGACGGGGATGTGGGGCTACACCTTC.

This chain connects TRBV7-3 to TRBJ2-7; 9 bases map to TRBD1. Germline V gives CDR1 SGHTA, CDR2 FQGTGA. The CDR3 covers 13 residues. V was pared by 5 bases and J by 6 bases, with 5 bases of the junction left unmatched. CDR3 coding DNA: TGTGCCAGCAGCCCCCGACAGGGGGTCGAGCAGTACTTC. Translating it yields CASSPRQGVEQYF. Using reference TRBV7-3 and TRBJ2-7 for the parts outside the CDR3, the full variable domain is GAGVSQTPSNKVTEKGKYVELRCDPISGHTALYWYRQSLGQGPEFLIYFQGTGAADDSGLPNDRFFAVRPEGSVSTLKIQRTERGDSAVYLCASSPRQGVEQYFGPGTRLTVT.

This clonotype was observed at least ten times. The gene calls are TRBV15 and TRBJ2-2; D is possibly TRBD1 (6 bases). With 4 bases removed from V and 0 bases from J, the gap between germline ends came to 12 bases. This CDR3 is 16 amino acids long. CDR1 is LNHNV, CDR2 YYDKDF, per germline (reference sequence). CDR3 amino acids: CATSTSRGSNTGELFF. As DNA, the CDR3 is TGTGCCACCAGCACAAGCAGGGGCTCGAACACCGGGGAGCTGTTTTTT.

This clonotype was counted at least ten times. The gene calls are TRBV19 and TRBJ1-1; D remains unclear. Germline V gives CDR1 LNHDA, CDR2 SQIVND (reference sequence). The CDR3 spans 13 residues. Trimming left V 5 bases short and J 2 bases short, with 9 bases between. CDR3 protein: CASSRSINTEAFF. The DNA for the CDR3 is TGTGCCAGTAGTCGGAGTATCAACACTGAAGCTTTCTTT.

This chain uses TRBV5-1 with TRBJ1-2; maybe TRBD1 (6 bases). From germline, CDR1 is SGHRS and CDR2 YFSETQ. The V end lost 0 bases, the J end lost 4 bases, and 13 bases lay between the germline ends. The CDR3 contains 15 residues. This chain's CDR3 is CASSLGGQTSYGYTF. The CDR3 DNA reads as TGCGCCAGCAGCTTGGGCGGACAGACCTCCTATGGCTACACCTTC. Drawing the rest from reference TRBV5-1 and TRBJ1-2, the complete variable domain is KAGVTQTPRYLIKTRGQQVTLSCSPISGHRSVSWYQQTPGQGLQFLFEYFSETQRNKGNFPGRFSGRQFSNSRSEMNVSTLELGDSALYLCASSLGGQTSYGYTFGSGTRLTVV.

Many counts were recorded for this clonotype. This chain uses TRBV11-3 with TRBJ1-2, with D maybe TRBD1 (6 bases). CDR1 is SGHNT, CDR2 YENEEA, per germline. This CDR3 has 16 residues. Trimming stripped 7 bases from V and 2 bases from J, with 20 bases between. The CDR3 coding sequence is TGTGCCAGCAACCCTATAGGGGGGGGAGGGAACTATGGCTACACCTTC. Residues: CASNPIGGGGNYGYTF.

This clonotype was detected ten times or more. The chain is built from TRBV2 and TRBJ2-2; weak D call: TRBD2 (6 bases). Germline V gives CDR1 SNHLY, CDR2 FYNNEI. This CDR3 comprises 17 residues. V was cut by 1 base and J by 4 bases, with 16 bases left in between. The CDR3 region has the DNA TGTGCCAGCAGTGAAGGGGGACTTGGGGGGTTCACCGGGGAGCTGTTTTTT. Protein sequence: CASSEGGLGGFTGELFF.

There are many counts of this clonotype. This sequence joins TRBV12-3 or TRBV12-4 and TRBJ1-2, with a tentative D call TRBD1 (5 bases). The CDR3 contains 14 residues. Between the trimmed V and J ends, which lost 3 bases and 8 bases, there was a span of 16 bases. This chain's CDR3 is CASSFGAGKVGYTF. The CDR3 DNA sequence: TGTGCCAGCAGTTTTGGGGCAGGGAAAGTAGGCTACACCTTC.

This clonotype was counted at least ten times. At one of its ends the junction is not consistent with the germline gene, which may arise from a read error. CDR3 region: CARRGGTTEAFF. The DNA of the CDR3 is TGTGCCCGGAGAGGGGGCACAACTGAAGCTTTCTTT. The gene calls are TRBV30 and TRBJ1-1, with 7 bases matching TRBD1. This CDR3 is 12 amino acids long. The V gene's germline CDR1 is GTSNPN and CDR2 SVGIG (reference sequence).

The chain combines TRBV28 with TRBJ2-5; 7 positions match TRBD2. The germline CDR1 and CDR2 sequences are MDHEN and SYDVKM. This CDR3 region has 13 residues. V lost 9 bases and J lost 5; bases outside the gene matches: 9. In nucleotides, the CDR3 is TGTGCCAGTTTCACTAGCGCGTCGGAGACCCAGTACTTC. It specifies CASFTSASETQYF.

This clonotype has a count of ten or more. The chain is built from TRBV20-1 and TRBJ1-2; D gene unclear. V lost 0 bases and J lost 8, with 10 bases in between. The CDR3 is 12 amino acids. Germline CDR1 DFQATT, CDR2 SNEGSKA (reference sequence). DNA for the CDR3: TGCAGTGCTAGAGATCGGGCGATCGGCTACACCTTC. Translation: CSARDRAIGYTF.

This clonotype has at least ten counts. The chain joins TRBV27 to TRBJ1-5; a weak D match, TRBD1 (5 bases). Trimming cost V 4 bases and J 6 bases, with 13 bases left between them. CDR1 and CDR2 (germline): MNHEY, SMNVEV (reference sequence). This CDR3 spans 14 amino acids. The CDR3 loop reads CASSSTTQGQPQHF. CDR3 nucleotides: TGTGCCAGCAGTTCCACCACGCAGGGTCAGCCCCAGCATTTT.

This clonotype showed up many times. V is TRBV7-3 and J is TRBJ2-4; D uncertain. Per the germline V gene, CDR1 is SGHTA and CDR2 is FQGTGA. The CDR3 is 16 residues long. V lost 7 bases and J 2 bases, leaving 18 bases between the germline ends. Here the CDR3 reads CASNPKGRAPKNIQYF. In DNA form, the CDR3 reads TGTGCCAGCAACCCTAAGGGTCGGGCTCCCAAAAACATTCAGTACTTC.

The CDR3 bases are TGTGCCAGCAGTGAGCCCAGCGGGGGGGTAGATACGCAGTATTTT. Protein product: CASSEPSGGVDTQYF. The V call is TRBV2, the J call TRBJ2-3, with 10 bases lining up with TRBD2. CDR3 length: 15 residues. Germline V gives CDR1 SNHLY, CDR2 FYNNEI. Losses at the gene ends were 3 bases for V and 5 bases for J; bases not matched to a gene: 5.

Ten or more counts support this clonotype. This chain joins TRBV5-1 and TRBJ1-2, with a possible D match to TRBD1 (5 bases). CDR1 SGHRS and CDR2 YFSETQ come from the germline V gene. This CDR3 has 15 amino acids. The V end lost 4 bases, the J end lost 3 bases, and 16 bases lay between the germline ends. CDR3 sequence: CASSLEWGLDYGYTF. CDR3 nucleotides: TGCGCCAGCAGCCTGGAGTGGGGGTTGGACTATGGCTACACCTTC.

This clonotype has just a few counts. The chain is built from TRBV15 and TRBJ2-2; 8 bases align to TRBD2. V lost 0 bases and J lost 5; bases outside the gene matches: 2. The CDR3 loop spans 15 amino acids. Germline V gene sequence: CDR1 LNHNV, CDR2 YYDKDF (reference sequence). CDR3 coding DNA: TGTGCCACCAGCAGAGACCGGGGGGGGACCGGGGAGCTGTTTTTT. This translates into CATSRDRGGTGELFF.

The chain joins TRBV7-9 to TRBJ1-2, with D possibly TRBD1 on 5 matching bases. V was trimmed by 3 bases and J by 10 bases, leaving 12 bases between them. Germline V gives CDR1 SEHNR, CDR2 FQNEAQ (reference sequence). This CDR3 region has 12 residues. The CDR3 is CASSLGPSDYTF. The CDR3 DNA sequence: TGTGCCAGCAGCTTGGGGCCTAGCGACTACACCTTC.

The V gene is TRBV7-2, the J gene TRBJ2-5, with TRBD2 identical over 12 bases. Per the germline V gene, CDR1 is SGHTA and CDR2 is FQGNSA. CDR3 length: 15 amino acids. V lost 4 bases, J lost 7 bases, and 7 bases stayed unmatched. CDR3 in DNA: TGTGCCAGCAGCTCCAGACTAGCGGGGGTCTGGACCCAGTACTTC. Encoded protein: CASSSRLAGVWTQYF.

This clonotype has a count of ten or more. V gene TRBV19 combines with J gene TRBJ1-2; D gene ambiguous. Germline V gene lookup returns CDR1 LNHDA and CDR2 SQIVND (reference sequence). V lost 5 bases, J lost 3 bases, and 13 bases lay in between. The CDR3 totals 14 residues. This CDR3 reads CASSSGWQDYGYTF. The CDR3 DNA reads as TGTGCCAGTAGTTCTGGATGGCAGGACTATGGCTACACCTTC. Full variable domain (missing parts from reference TRBV19 and TRBJ1-2): DGGITQSPKYLFRKEGQNVTLSCEQNLNHDAMYWYRQDPGQGLRLIYYSQIVNDFQKGDIAEGYSVSREKKESFPLTVTSAQKNPTAFYLCASSSGWQDYGYTFGSGTRLTVV.